Sequencing of this TCR beta chain was carried out in a study of blood T cell repertoires in COVID-19. The wider study: Samples came from the United States, Italy and Spain, spanning acute and convalescent COVID-19.

Authors' methods: Estimation of nucleated cell counts was performed using reference gene primer amplification. The data were produced by immunoSEQ multiplex PCR, yet TCRdb's version contains in-frame clones alone and is incomplete. Clonal size and the V and J genes are those of that table, whereas D and trimming came from the DNA. The table has about 180,000 clones, about 90% seen once. Per germline, CDR1 SGHRS and CDR2 YFSETQ. V dropped 3 bases and J dropped 2; count of bases not matched to a gene: 5. CDR3 length: 14 residues. Those who participated ranged in age from roughly 18 to 89 years and resided in about 24 US areas. Recovery among Cohort 3 donors was established by two negative PCRs, clearance, or symptom resolution.

Sequencing input: PBMCs or T cells enriched from blood (not recorded which). V gene TRBV5-1 combines with J gene TRBJ2-7; 7 bases map to TRBD1. The receptor comes from a woman in her forties or fifties who had recovered from COVID-19. The DNA of the CDR3 is TGCGCCAGCAGCTCTCGGACAGGAACCTACGAGCAGTACTTC. It encodes CASSSRTGTYEQYF.